This TCR beta chain was identified during a study of T cells in localized non-small cell lung cancer. The CDR3 length is 15 residues. Germline assignment: CDR1 LNHDA and CDR2 SQIVND (reference sequence). The trim removed 6 bases at V and 3 bases at J, leaving 4 bases unmatched. The table came from immunoSEQ multiplex PCR; TCRdb's copy has only in-frame clones and leaves some out. The sample has 40,000 to 60,000 clones; 85% to 90% are singletons. In its sample, this clone was seen once. Its antigen remains unidentified. Study-level results: Because only a single region of the tumor was sequenced, heterogeneity remains possible.

V and J are TRBV19 and TRBJ2-7, with 14 nucleotides matching TRBD2. The sample was PBMCs, taken before any cancer treatment. This receptor was obtained from a female donor with stage II lung adenocarcinoma. CDR3 loop: CASSRGLAGGYEQYF. The DNA of the CDR3 is TGTGCCAGTAGCCGTGGACTAGCGGGGGGCTACGAGCAGTACTTC.